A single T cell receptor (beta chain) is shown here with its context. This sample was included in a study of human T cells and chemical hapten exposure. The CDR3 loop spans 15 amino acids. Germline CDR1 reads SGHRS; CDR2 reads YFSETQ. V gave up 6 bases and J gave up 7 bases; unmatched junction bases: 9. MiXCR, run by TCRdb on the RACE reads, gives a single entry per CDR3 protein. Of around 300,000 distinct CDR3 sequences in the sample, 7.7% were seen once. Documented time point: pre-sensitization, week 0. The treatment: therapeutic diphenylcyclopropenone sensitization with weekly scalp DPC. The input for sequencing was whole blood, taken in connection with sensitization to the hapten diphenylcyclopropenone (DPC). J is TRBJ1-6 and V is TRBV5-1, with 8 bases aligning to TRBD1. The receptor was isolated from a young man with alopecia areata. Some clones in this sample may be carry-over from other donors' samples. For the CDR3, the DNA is TGCGCCAGCACCGTGACAGGGGCAAAGAATTCACCCCTCCACTTT. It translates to CASTVTGAKNSPLHF. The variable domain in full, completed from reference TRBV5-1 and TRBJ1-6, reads KAGVTQTPRYLIKTRGQQVTLSCSPISGHRSVSWYQQTPGQGLQFLFEYFSETQRNKGNFPGRFSGRQFSNSRSEMNVSTLELGDSALYLCASTVTGAKNSPLHFGNGTRLTVT.